The 3 T cell receptor beta chains below all came from one sample that was sequenced in a study of cytomegalovirus exposure and HLA in healthy donors. PCR was performed using 60 Vbeta and 13 Jbeta primers. Libraries were prepared by immunoSEQ multiplex PCR; TCRdb keeps only in-frame clonotypes and omits some of them. Its table lists roughly 60,000 clones. Material for sequencing was PBMCs. The receptors shown here come from a male donor in good health and CMV-seronegative.

This sequence joins TRBV5-1 and TRBJ2-7, with D tentatively TRBD1 (7 bases). Germline CDR1 is SGHRS and CDR2 is YFSETQ. CDR3 length: 15 amino acids. Trimming pared 4 bases from V and 5 bases from J, leaving 19 bases between. The CDR3: CASSRGGTEGNEQYF. The DNA for the CDR3 is TGCGCCAGCAGCCGTGGAGGGACAGAGGGCAACGAGCAGTACTTC.

The CDR3 sequence is CASSAGLDNSPLHF. The CDR3 coding sequence is TGTGCCAGCAGCGCAGGGTTGGATAATTCACCCCTCCACTTT. The genes are TRBV7-6 and TRBJ1-6; D might be TRBD1 (5 bases). Germline V gene lookup returns CDR1 SGHVS and CDR2 FNYEAQ. The CDR3 runs to 14 residues. Deletions cut 5 bases from V and 5 bases from J, with 10 bases between.

The CDR3 nucleotides read TGTGCCAGCAGCCAGGACGGCGTCGGGAGCTACACCTTC. The encoded protein is CASSQDGVGSYTF. The V call is TRBV5-4, the J call TRBJ1-2; D not certain. The V gene lost 4 bases and the J gene lost 9 bases, with 16 bases spanning the gap. CDR1 SGHNT and CDR2 YYREEE come from the germline V gene (reference sequence). The CDR3 consists of 13 residues.